The 4 T cell receptor beta chains given below trace back to one sample, sequenced in a study of shared clonotypes between healthy human individuals. Produced via immunoSEQ multiplex PCR; TCRdb's table is partial and in-frame only. The sample carries some 2.1 million clones, 85% to 95% recorded once. Source material: naive CD4+ T cells sorted from blood. Subset given: CD45RA+ positively selected. These receptor sequences come from a man aged 18 to 29 in good health.

The chain employs TRBV29-1 and TRBJ2-2; D is unclear. Germline CDR1 is SQVTM and CDR2 is ANQGSEA. Trimming took off 3 bases at V and 5 bases at J, with 4 bases between the two ends. The CDR3 contains 11 residues. As DNA, the CDR3 is TGCAGCGTTGAGGAAACCGGGGAGCTGTTTTTT. Its translation: CSVEETGELFF.

The chain employs TRBV19 and TRBJ1-5, with D maybe TRBD1 (6 bases). The CDR3 loop spans 13 amino acids. The V end lost 5 bases, the J end lost 6 bases, and 11 bases lay between the germline ends. Germline assignment: CDR1 LNHDA and CDR2 SQIVND (reference sequence). CDR3 in amino acids: CASSEDRTQPQHF. The CDR3 nucleotides read TGTGCCAGTAGTGAAGACAGGACTCAGCCCCAGCATTTT. The variable domain in full, with the rest retrieved from reference TRBV19 and TRBJ1-5, is DGGITQSPKYLFRKEGQNVTLSCEQNLNHDAMYWYRQDPGQGLRLIYYSQIVNDFQKGDIAEGYSVSREKKESFPLTVTSAQKNPTAFYLCASSEDRTQPQHFGDGTRLSIL.

The gene calls are TRBV12-5 and TRBJ1-4; D uncertain. With 7 bases removed from V and 8 bases from J, the gap between germline ends came to 17 bases. CDR1 and CDR2 from the germline V gene are LGHNT and FRNRAP. The CDR3 is made up of 14 amino acids. The CDR3 sequence is CASAPSGRWEKLFF. DNA of the CDR3: TGTGCTAGTGCCCCTTCCGGGCGTTGGGAAAAACTGTTTTTT.

The genes are TRBV12-5 and TRBJ2-5, with D possibly matching TRBD2 (5 bases). The CDR3 has 13 amino acids. CDR1 is LGHNT, CDR2 FRNRAP, per germline. V was clipped by 6 bases and J by 5 bases, with 13 bases between them. The CDR3 loop reads CASGRHGGETQYF. CDR3 DNA: TGTGCTAGTGGCCGCCATGGAGGCGAGACCCAGTACTTC. The full variable domain, rest sourced from reference TRBV12-5 and TRBJ2-5, is DARVTQTPRHKVTEMGQEVTMRCQPILGHNTVFWYRQTMMQGLELLAYFRNRAPLDDSGMPKDRFSAEMPDATLATLKIQPSEPRDSAVYFCASGRHGGETQYFGPGTRLLVL.